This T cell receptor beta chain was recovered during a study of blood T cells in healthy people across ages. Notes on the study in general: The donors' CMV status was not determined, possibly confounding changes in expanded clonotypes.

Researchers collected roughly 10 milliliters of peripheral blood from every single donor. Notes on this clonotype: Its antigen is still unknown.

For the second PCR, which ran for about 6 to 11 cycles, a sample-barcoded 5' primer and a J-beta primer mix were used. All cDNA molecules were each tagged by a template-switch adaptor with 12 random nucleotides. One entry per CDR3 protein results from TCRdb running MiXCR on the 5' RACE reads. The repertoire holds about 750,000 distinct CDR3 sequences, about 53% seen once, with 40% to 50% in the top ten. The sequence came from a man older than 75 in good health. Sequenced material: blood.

Here the CDR3 reads CSGSDRSLMDEQFF. CDR3 in DNA: TGCAGCGGGTCAGACAGATCCCTTATGGATGAGCAGTTCTTC. The chain has TRBV29-1 and TRBJ2-1; D perhaps matches TRBD1 (5 bases). The length of the CDR3 is 14 residues. Germline V gives CDR1 SQVTM, CDR2 ANQGSEA. Deletions cut 7 bases from V and 8 bases from J, with 21 bases between.